This T cell receptor beta chain was recovered during a study of T cell responses to AZD1222 COVID-19 vaccine (dated by TCRdb to the early 2020s). Looking at the study overall: TCR sequencing covered over 230 trial participants: roughly 200 given two doses of AZD1222 and 26 given two doses of MenACWY control vaccine. Enrollment into the trials was organized by age into subgroups of 18-55, 56-69 and 70-plus years, and those subgroups contained approximately 150, 30 and 60 TCR-sequenced participants, respectively.

Study-wide findings and limitations: Nearly half of unique spike-specific TCRs reportedly recognized epitopes outside regions mutated in the B.1.351 and B.1.1.7 variants. In the small 56-69-year group, the increase in depth fell short of significance, most likely because of low power. Conclusions about previously exposed vaccinees were limited because only six AZD1222 recipients were SARS-CoV-2 seropositive at baseline. No day 14 peak-response samples were available, so repertoires were characterized only after the peak T cell response. A significant rise in spike-specific TCR breadth and depth was observed after two AZD1222 doses relative to day 0 and relative to MenACWY recipients. Most participants were white British and females outnumbered males, and the authors suggested that clonal diversity may have been underestimated. CD4 TCRs associated with the vaccine covered the entire spike protein, and the dominant responses were in regions 160-218 and 743-854.

The CDR3 regions of human TCRbeta chains were analyzed by immunosequencing. Processing in the source paper ran as follows. TCRs in the repertoires were matched against a reference library of SARS-CoV-2-specific TCRs that had been generated with the MIRA antigen-specificity platform. Breadth was defined as the fraction of unique TCRs that were SARS-CoV-2-associated. Depth was defined as the fraction of total T cells that were SARS-CoV-2-associated. Using the MIRA data, each spike-specific TCR was assigned both to the spike region to which the TCR was reactive and to a CD4 or CD8 class. Log10-transformed breadth and depth values were compared by one-way ANOVA with Sidak's multiple comparisons tests. TCRdb took this table from immuneACCESS and kept in-frame rearrangements with V and J called. Such tables lack part of the clones; where checked against another copy, unresolved V genes explain under half of the gap, and the rest is unexplained. V and J calls plus clone size are reproduced from that table; the DNA served to infer D and trimming. Present in this sample are more than 100,000 clones, more than 85% of which were seen just once. More than 4.5% of the sample is in the top ten clones.

As encoded in the germline V gene (reference sequence), CDR1 is GTSNPN while CDR2 is SVGIG. After removal of 3 bases from V and 7 bases from J, the junction retains 18 bases not matched to a gene. Its CDR3 holds 18 amino acids, cysteine through phenylalanine. The entry retains the CDR3 DNA only, 54 bases that are in frame from base 1. The intended sense of this specimen's time point label: about 28 days (+/-7) after the second vaccine dose. AZD1222 recipients whose second dose came at about 4 weeks and those whose second dose came at about 12 weeks were combined into one group, since spike-specific TCR depth and breadth did not differ between the two schedules. Vaccinee samples came from UK trials COV001 and COV002, including a single-blind randomized controlled phase 2/3 trial of AZD1222 (ChAdOx1 nCoV-19) in healthy adults. For TCRbeta chain sequencing, PBMC samples from trial participants were taken at day 0 and at day 28 after the second dose.

On this clone itself: Its antigen is currently not known. There are no base qualities to consult, and no much larger clone falls within one base.

Recombination joined TRBV30 with TRBJ1-1, and TRBD1 matches 12 of the central bases. This clonotype was obtained from an adult who received the AZD1222 COVID-19 vaccine. Sequencing was performed on peripheral blood, taken 28 days after the second AZD1222 dose. The bases read TGTGCCTGGAGAATTCTAGGCAGGGACAGGGGGCGTTATGGTGAAGCTTTCTTT. Translated, this is CAWRILGRDRGRYGEAFF.